This TCR beta chain came from a study of blood T cell repertoires in COVID-19 (TCRdb year 2020). Context from the whole study: Samples covering the acute and convalescent phases of COVID-19 were provided by collaborators in the United States, Italy and Spain. The prospective study material was composed of cDNA or gDNA derived from T cells, B-cell-depleted T cells, or PBMCs. Deeply sampled blood TCRbeta repertoires from subjects exposed to, actively infected with, or recovered from COVID-19 were included in the dataset. The repertoires were released in a freely available public database intended as a resource for research on the immune response to SARS-CoV-2. The samples were drawn from the first 160 participants of the ongoing ImmuneRACE study and from more than 1,000 subjects provided by 6 global collaborators. A de-identified subject ID, COVID-19 status, age in years and sex were almost always included in the sample metadata. HLA class I and class II types, where available, came from metadata supplied by the sample provider rather than from assay-based typing.

Turning to this clone: Its antigen is unknown. The record has no base qualities; no much larger clone is one base away.

Enrolling through a virtual design, the prospective study's participants ranged in age from roughly 18 to 90 years and lived across some 22 United States geographic areas. In the prospective study, cohorts were assigned on the basis of participant-reported clinical history obtained from a screening survey and a study questionnaire. Recovered participants in ImmuneRACE Cohort 3 were defined by two consecutive negative NP/OP PCR tests, clearance by a healthcare professional, or resolution of symptoms. In the prospective study, whole blood, serum and a nasopharyngeal or oropharyngeal swab were collected from each participant by mobile phlebotomists. Over a roughly 2-month period, participants in the prospective study had the option of providing additional blood draws and questionnaires. Before DNA extraction, prospective study blood samples were shipped either frozen or at room temperature. The study at large found these results: Clinical and demographic metadata were provided uncurated, with the amount varying by source and participant.

V is clipped by 2 bases and J by 4 bases, and the sequence between their germline boundaries is 17 bases long. Spanning cysteine to phenylalanine, the CDR3 consists of 15 amino acids. Just the 45-base CDR3 DNA is kept, in frame starting at base 1. Reading the germline V gene (reference sequence) gives CDR1 GTSNPN and CDR2 SVGIG. TCRbeta CDR3 regions were amplified from genomic DNA by means of the immunoSEQ Assay, a bias-controlled multiplex PCR. Per the original workflow: The number of nucleated cells in each sample was estimated from the amplification of reference gene primers within the assay. To quantify the absolute abundance of each unique TCRbeta CDR3 rearrangement, sequence reads were collapsed and filtered. For each sample, productive Simpson clonality was calculated by taking the square root of Simpson's diversity index across productive rearrangements. Entries here come from immuneACCESS through TCRdb and include only in-frame sequences with V and J called. Some clones fail to appear in such tables; in the studies checked, an unresolved V gene covers under half of the shortfall, and the cause of the remainder is unknown. The D gene and trimming were derived from the DNA, and the V and J assignments and clone size from that table. The sample contains 450,000 to 600,000 clones, roughly 87% of them found a single time. The ten largest clones capture about 0.75% of the sample.

The chain couples TRBV30 to TRBJ1-2; the D gene lacks a confident call. Sequenced input: PBMCs or T cells enriched from blood (not recorded which). This TCR derives from a woman younger than 30 who had recovered from COVID-19. This receptor has the CDR3 CAWSLSYELRYGYTF. The nucleotides read TGTGCCTGGAGTCTCTCTTACGAGTTACGCTATGGCTACACCTTC.